This TCR beta chain was identified in a study of blood T cell repertoires in COVID-19. As for the study in general: Sample material is recorded as cDNA or gDNA derived from T cells, B-cell-depleted T cells, or PBMCs.

The CDR3 runs to 13 residues. Germline lookup yields CDR1 ENHRY and CDR2 SYGVKD. With 6 bases clipped from V and 7 bases from J, the junction kept 7 bases outside the gene matches. The recovered donors of Cohort 3 showed two negative PCRs, clearance, or symptom resolution. Study processing details: Reference gene primer amplification yielded estimated nucleated cell counts. The method was immunoSEQ multiplex PCR; TCRdb's version includes in-frame clones alone and lacks a portion of them. That table supplies the V and J calls and clone size; D and trimming were determined from the DNA. The sample contains approximately 260,000 clones, roughly four fifths of which appear only once.

This TCR came from a man aged 45 to 65 who had recovered from COVID-19. The sequencing sample was made of PBMCs or T cells enriched from blood (not recorded which). V and J are TRBV10-3 and TRBJ2-3; 7 nucleotides align to TRBD1. CDR3: CAISYRGTNTQYF. The DNA of the CDR3 is TGTGCCATCAGCTACAGGGGAACAAATACGCAGTATTTT.